The T cell receptor beta chain described here comes from a study of Ad26.COV2.S vaccination and SARS-CoV-2 variants. The wider study: Donor had been placed in the Ad26.COV2.S arm of the COV1001 trial. Into the muscle, Ad26.COV2.S was dosed once or twice, 56 days apart. Regarding the study as a whole: Individuals receiving vaccine had higher spike-specific TCR breadth than placebo recipients did. Substantial response breadth was reportedly seen for spike-specific CD8+ and CD4+ T cells after vaccination.

Concerning this clone: Its antigen is currently unknown.

Method: immunoSEQ multiplex PCR; TCRdb's copy keeps in-frame clones and lacks some. The table has fewer than 400,000 clones, around four fifths seen once. This sample's treatment: approximately 18 received Ad26.COV2.S at low or high dose, single or two shots; five or six received placebo; per-sample allocation not given. It was on day 63 after the first vaccine or placebo injection that samples were taken. The specimen was peripheral blood, collected in a trial of Ad26.COV2.S vaccine versus placebo. The source is a person between 18 and 65 years old who received the Ad26.COV2.S COVID-19 vaccine or a placebo.

The CDR3 is CASSLWRTGSNQPQHF. DNA for the CDR3: TGTGCCAGCAGCCTTTGGAGGACAGGGAGCAATCAGCCCCAGCATTTT. V usage is TRBV21-1 and J usage is TRBJ1-5; the D call TRBD1 from the table was never checked on the DNA. TRBV21-1 is shown as a pseudogene. This CDR3 is built from 16 residues.